Listed below are T cell receptor beta chains from one sample, sequenced in a study of shared clonotypes between healthy human individuals. Clones were sequenced by immunoSEQ multiplex PCR, and TCRdb holds only the in-frame ones, with some missing. The sample lists fewer than 3 million clones; around 92% were seen once. Sample: naive CD4+ T cells from PBMCs. The receptors were gathered from a man aged 18 to 29 in good health. Some clones in this sample may be carry-over from other donors' samples. Both conserved end residues are part of each CDR3. Fields, in order: D gene, clone size, J gene, V gene, CDR3 protein, CDR3 DNA. A D gene is named only where the DNA matches it firmly. Only some rows state a clone size, as once, few, many or a class for expanded clones.

d_gene: .
abundance: .
j_gene: TRBJ2-1
v_gene: TRBV4-2
CDR3aa: CASSQGPGNEQFF
CDR3nt: TGTGCCAGCAGCCAAGGGCCGGGCAATGAGCAGTTCTTC

d_gene: .
abundance: .
j_gene: TRBJ1-5
v_gene: TRBV28
CDR3aa: CASRSQHF
CDR3nt: TGTGCCAGCAGGTCCCAGCATTTT

d_gene: .
abundance: .
j_gene: TRBJ1-2
v_gene: TRBV6-5
CDR3aa: CASSYRRTVNYGYTF
CDR3nt: TGTGCCAGCAGTTACCGCCGGACAGTCAACTATGGCTACACCTTC

d_gene: .
abundance: .
j_gene: TRBJ2-7
v_gene: TRBV7-2
CDR3aa: CASSRLWAPTYEQYF
CDR3nt: TGTGCCAGCAGCCGATTATGGGCGCCAACCTACGAGCAGTACTTC

d_gene: TRBD2
abundance: .
j_gene: TRBJ2-3
v_gene: TRBV6-6
CDR3aa: CASSYRTSGTTDTQYF
CDR3nt: TGTGCCAGCAGTTACAGGACTAGCGGGACCACAGATACGCAGTATTTT

d_gene: .
abundance: .
j_gene: TRBJ1-1
v_gene: TRBV7-3
CDR3aa: CASSLGSRGEYTEAFF
CDR3nt: TGTGCCAGCAGCTTAGGGTCTAGGGGGGAATACACTGAAGCTTTCTTT

d_gene: .
abundance: .
j_gene: TRBJ1-5
v_gene: TRBV11-2
CDR3aa: CASSLELGDQPQHF
CDR3nt: TGTGCCAGCAGCTTAGAATTAGGGGATCAGCCCCAGCATTTT

d_gene: .
abundance: .
j_gene: TRBJ2-7
v_gene: TRBV19
CDR3aa: CASSNTVQGGEQYF
CDR3nt: TGTGCCAGTAGTAATACGGTACAGGGCGGAGAGCAGTACTTC

d_gene: .
abundance: .
j_gene: TRBJ2-3
v_gene: TRBV5-1
CDR3aa: CASSHRGRDTQYF
CDR3nt: TGCGCCAGCAGCCACCGGGGGCGAGATACGCAGTATTTT

d_gene: .
abundance: .
j_gene: TRBJ2-1
v_gene: TRBV28
CDR3aa: CASSLSGYRDEQFF
CDR3nt: TGTGCCAGCAGTTTAAGCGGGTATCGCGATGAGCAGTTCTTC

d_gene: .
abundance: .
j_gene: TRBJ1-2
v_gene: TRBV27
CDR3aa: CASSPRRYNYGYTF
CDR3nt: TGTGCCAGCAGTCCCAGACGGTATAACTATGGCTACACCTTC

d_gene: TRBD1
abundance: .
j_gene: TRBJ1-5
v_gene: TRBV28
CDR3aa: CASSLLRGKDQPQHF
CDR3nt: TGTGCCAGCAGTTTACTCAGGGGGAAAGATCAGCCCCAGCATTTT

d_gene: TRBD2
abundance: once
j_gene: TRBJ2-3
v_gene: TRBV4-1
CDR3aa: CASSSGLAGGFDTQYF
CDR3nt: TGCGCCAGCAGCTCAGGACTAGCGGGAGGTTTTGATACGCAGTATTTT

d_gene: .
abundance: .
j_gene: TRBJ1-2
v_gene: TRBV6-4
CDR3aa: CASSQQGSYGYTF
CDR3nt: TGTGCCAGCAGCCAACAGGGTTCCTATGGCTACACCTTC

d_gene: .
abundance: .
j_gene: TRBJ2-2
v_gene: TRBV7-9
CDR3aa: CASSRRENTGELFF
CDR3nt: TGTGCCAGCAGCCGCCGGGAGAACACCGGGGAGCTGTTTTTT

d_gene: .
abundance: .
j_gene: TRBJ1-5
v_gene: TRBV13
CDR3aa: CASSLGANQPQHF
CDR3nt: TGTGCCAGCAGCTTAGGGGCCAATCAGCCCCAGCATTTT

d_gene: .
abundance: .
j_gene: TRBJ2-3
v_gene: TRBV7-2
CDR3aa: CASMPIRTDTQYF
CDR3nt: TGTGCCAGCATGCCCATCCGGACAGATACGCAGTATTTT

d_gene: TRBD1
abundance: .
j_gene: TRBJ1-2
v_gene: TRBV5-1
CDR3aa: CASSLPDRDYGYTF
CDR3nt: TGCGCCAGCAGCTTGCCTGACAGGGACTATGGCTACACCTTC

d_gene: TRBD1
abundance: once
j_gene: TRBJ2-5
v_gene: TRBV6-5
CDR3aa: CASTPGWGQQETQYF
CDR3nt: TGTGCCAGCACCCCGGGATGGGGACAGCAAGAGACCCAGTACTTC

d_gene: .
abundance: .
j_gene: TRBJ1-4
v_gene: TRBV7-3
CDR3aa: CASSSSGSLSEKLFF
CDR3nt: TGTGCCAGCAGCTCCTCAGGGTCCCTGTCAGAAAAACTGTTTTTT

d_gene: TRBD2
abundance: .
j_gene: TRBJ2-3
v_gene: TRBV6-1
CDR3aa: CASSPPGGRADTQYF
CDR3nt: TGTGCCAGCAGCCCCCCGGGGGGGAGGGCAGATACGCAGTATTTT

d_gene: .
abundance: .
j_gene: TRBJ2-3
v_gene: TRBV2
CDR3aa: CASGKGRSDTQYF
CDR3nt: TGTGCCAGCGGGAAGGGGAGGTCAGATACGCAGTATTTT

d_gene: TRBD2
abundance: .
j_gene: TRBJ2-5
v_gene: TRBV7-2
CDR3aa: CASSSGTTSTETQYF
CDR3nt: TGTGCCAGCAGCTCGGGGACTACCTCAACAGAGACCCAGTACTTC

d_gene: .
abundance: .
j_gene: TRBJ1-1
v_gene: TRBV27
CDR3aa: CASSLRGSSTEAFF
CDR3nt: TGTGCCAGCAGTTTGAGGGGGAGTTCCACTGAAGCTTTCTTT

d_gene: .
abundance: .
j_gene: TRBJ1-2
v_gene: TRBV7-3
CDR3aa: CASSLNDRGAHGYTF
CDR3nt: TGTGCCAGCAGCCTTAACGATAGGGGGGCGCACGGCTACACCTTC

d_gene: .
abundance: .
j_gene: TRBJ2-7
v_gene: TRBV6-1
CDR3aa: CASSEDDFSSYEQYF
CDR3nt: TGTGCCAGCAGTGAAGATGACTTCAGCAGCTACGAGCAGTACTTC

d_gene: .
abundance: .
j_gene: TRBJ1-3
v_gene: TRBV14
CDR3aa: CASTLTGFFSGNTIYF
CDR3nt: TGTGCCAGCACCTTGACAGGCTTCTTCTCTGGAAACACCATATATTTT

d_gene: TRBD1
abundance: .
j_gene: TRBJ1-1
v_gene: TRBV25-1
CDR3aa: CASTQGRTGVSF
CDR3nt: TGTGCCAGCACCCAAGGGAGGACAGGGGTTTCATTT

d_gene: .
abundance: .
j_gene: TRBJ2-3
v_gene: TRBV16
CDR3aa: CASSPRSDTQYF
CDR3nt: TGTGCCAGCAGCCCACGCTCGGATACGCAGTATTTT

d_gene: .
abundance: .
j_gene: TRBJ2-1
v_gene: TRBV29-1
CDR3aa: CSVAPDVYSYNEQFF
CDR3nt: TGCAGCGTTGCTCCCGACGTCTACTCCTACAATGAGCAGTTCTTC

d_gene: .
abundance: once
j_gene: TRBJ1-5
v_gene: TRBV19
CDR3aa: CASRRQGWQPQHF
CDR3nt: TGTGCCAGTCGGCGACAAGGCTGGCAGCCCCAGCATTTT

d_gene: .
abundance: .
j_gene: TRBJ2-1
v_gene: TRBV6-5
CDR3aa: CASSYRARRRGEQFF
CDR3nt: TGTGCCAGCAGTTACCGCGCCCGACGCCGGGGTGAGCAGTTCTTC